This TCR beta chain was identified during a study of blood T cells in healthy people across ages. This clonotype was recorded only once. The CDR3 has 13 residues. CDR1 SQVTM and CDR2 ANQGSEA come from the germline V gene. Deletions cut 7 bases from V and 11 bases from J, with 23 bases between. Sample-barcoded 5' priming and a J-beta primer mix drove a second PCR of 7 to 11 cycles. TCRdb analysed the 5' RACE reads with MiXCR anew, one entry per CDR3 protein. The repertoire holds over a million distinct CDR3 sequences, with roughly 45% as singletons. The chain carries TRBV29-1 and TRBJ1-1, with a tentative D call TRBD1 (6 bases). The specimen was blood. This receptor was taken from a woman aged 18-35 years in good health. The CDR3 is CSGQDSAKERAFF. The CDR3 coding sequence is TGCAGCGGGCAGGACAGCGCAAAAGAACGGGCTTTCTTT.